The subject of this entry is one T cell receptor beta chain. Its matching antigen is unknown. Sort purity for all populations was recorded as exceeding 98%. The sample originates from a study of beta chain features in type 1 diabetes. At the level of the study: When patients were set against healthy donors, age, gender and cell yields were similar. Overall study results and limits: All four CD4+ subsets of Type 1 diabetes patients contained TCRB CDR3s that were moderately but significantly shorter. Among patients, naive, central memory and Treg TCRB repertoires appeared more similar than among healthy donors.

What was sequenced were expressed TCRB transcripts, since all of the isolated RNA had been reverse transcribed. TCRdb's copy holds only in-frame clones and misses some; the assay was immunoSEQ multiplex PCR. This sample carries under 400,000 clones, around 12% of them seen once, and the ten largest clones take over 0.008%. The clonotype comes from a woman aged 18-29 years with type 1 diabetes. Sequenced material: naive CD4+ T cells from blood.

The CDR3 DNA is TGTGCCAGCAGTTCGCTAGCGGGACAAAGGGATACGCAGTATTTT. Its translation: CASSSLAGQRDTQYF. V gene TRBV27 combines with J gene TRBJ2-3; 9 nucleotides align to TRBD2. The CDR3 is made up of 15 amino acids. Germline V gives CDR1 MNHEY, CDR2 SMNVEV (reference sequence). Losses at the gene ends were 4 bases for V and 6 bases for J; bases not matched to a gene: 8.